This is a list of T cell receptor beta chains from one sample in a study of blood T cell repertoires in COVID-19. Repertoires were generated with immunoSEQ multiplex PCR, while TCRdb's copy carries only in-frame clones and drops some. The table has around 89,000 clones, roughly nine tenths seen once; the top ten hold over 7%. The sequencing sample was made of peripheral blood. The receptors shown here come from a man aged 45 to 65 with acute or convalescent COVID-19. The CDR3 runs from the conserved cysteine through the conserved F or W. Each record gives: V gene, D gene, J gene, clone size, CDR3 DNA, CDR3 protein. A D gene is named only where the DNA matches it firmly. The size of a clone is reported for some rows only, either as once, few or many, or as a class for expanded clones.

V gene: TRBV10-3; D gene: .; J gene: TRBJ1-1; clone size: .; CDR3 DNA: TGTGCCATCAGTGCAGAAAGGGGGGGGAACACTGAAGCTTTCTTT; CDR3 protein: CAISAERGGNTEAFF
V gene: TRBV19; D gene: .; J gene: TRBJ1-1; clone size: .; CDR3 DNA: TGTGCCAGTACCTTCGGTCGGATCGGGTCGAACACTGAAGCTTTCTTT; CDR3 protein: CASTFGRIGSNTEAFF
V gene: TRBV5-1; D gene: TRBD1; J gene: TRBJ1-4; clone size: .; CDR3 DNA: TGCGCCAGCAGCAGAGGACAGGGAGGAAAACTGTTTTTT; CDR3 protein: CASSRGQGGKLFF
V gene: TRBV7-3; D gene: .; J gene: TRBJ1-2; clone size: .; CDR3 DNA: TGTGCCAGCAGCTTAGAGGATCGGCGGAACTATGGCTACACCTTC; CDR3 protein: CASSLEDRRNYGYTF
V gene: TRBV7-9; D gene: .; J gene: TRBJ2-5; clone size: few; CDR3 DNA: TGTGCCAGCAGCAAGAATGCGGGGGCCCAAGAGACCCAGTACTTC; CDR3 protein: CASSKNAGAQETQYF
V gene: TRBV13; D gene: TRBD2; J gene: TRBJ2-5; clone size: .; CDR3 DNA: TGTGCCAGCAGCCGTCTTAGCGGGGGGGGAGAGACCCAGTACTTC; CDR3 protein: CASSRLSGGGETQYF
V gene: TRBV2; D gene: TRBD2; J gene: TRBJ2-3; clone size: once; CDR3 DNA: TGTGCCAGCATTCAACGGGGGGGTACGAGTACGCAGTATTTT; CDR3 protein: CASIQRGGTSTQYF
V gene: TRBV19; D gene: TRBD1; J gene: TRBJ2-7; clone size: once; CDR3 DNA: TGTGCCAGTAGTATTACCGGGACAGGGTACGAGCAGTACTTC; CDR3 protein: CASSITGTGYEQYF
V gene: TRBV19; D gene: .; J gene: TRBJ2-1; clone size: .; CDR3 DNA: TGTGCCAGTAGTATACCAGGGATGCACAATGAGCAGTTCTTC; CDR3 protein: CASSIPGMHNEQFF
V gene: TRBV12-3/TRBV12-4; D gene: .; J gene: TRBJ2-5; clone size: .; CDR3 DNA: TGTGCCAGCAGTTTCCGGGAGACCCAGTACTTC; CDR3 protein: CASSFRETQYF